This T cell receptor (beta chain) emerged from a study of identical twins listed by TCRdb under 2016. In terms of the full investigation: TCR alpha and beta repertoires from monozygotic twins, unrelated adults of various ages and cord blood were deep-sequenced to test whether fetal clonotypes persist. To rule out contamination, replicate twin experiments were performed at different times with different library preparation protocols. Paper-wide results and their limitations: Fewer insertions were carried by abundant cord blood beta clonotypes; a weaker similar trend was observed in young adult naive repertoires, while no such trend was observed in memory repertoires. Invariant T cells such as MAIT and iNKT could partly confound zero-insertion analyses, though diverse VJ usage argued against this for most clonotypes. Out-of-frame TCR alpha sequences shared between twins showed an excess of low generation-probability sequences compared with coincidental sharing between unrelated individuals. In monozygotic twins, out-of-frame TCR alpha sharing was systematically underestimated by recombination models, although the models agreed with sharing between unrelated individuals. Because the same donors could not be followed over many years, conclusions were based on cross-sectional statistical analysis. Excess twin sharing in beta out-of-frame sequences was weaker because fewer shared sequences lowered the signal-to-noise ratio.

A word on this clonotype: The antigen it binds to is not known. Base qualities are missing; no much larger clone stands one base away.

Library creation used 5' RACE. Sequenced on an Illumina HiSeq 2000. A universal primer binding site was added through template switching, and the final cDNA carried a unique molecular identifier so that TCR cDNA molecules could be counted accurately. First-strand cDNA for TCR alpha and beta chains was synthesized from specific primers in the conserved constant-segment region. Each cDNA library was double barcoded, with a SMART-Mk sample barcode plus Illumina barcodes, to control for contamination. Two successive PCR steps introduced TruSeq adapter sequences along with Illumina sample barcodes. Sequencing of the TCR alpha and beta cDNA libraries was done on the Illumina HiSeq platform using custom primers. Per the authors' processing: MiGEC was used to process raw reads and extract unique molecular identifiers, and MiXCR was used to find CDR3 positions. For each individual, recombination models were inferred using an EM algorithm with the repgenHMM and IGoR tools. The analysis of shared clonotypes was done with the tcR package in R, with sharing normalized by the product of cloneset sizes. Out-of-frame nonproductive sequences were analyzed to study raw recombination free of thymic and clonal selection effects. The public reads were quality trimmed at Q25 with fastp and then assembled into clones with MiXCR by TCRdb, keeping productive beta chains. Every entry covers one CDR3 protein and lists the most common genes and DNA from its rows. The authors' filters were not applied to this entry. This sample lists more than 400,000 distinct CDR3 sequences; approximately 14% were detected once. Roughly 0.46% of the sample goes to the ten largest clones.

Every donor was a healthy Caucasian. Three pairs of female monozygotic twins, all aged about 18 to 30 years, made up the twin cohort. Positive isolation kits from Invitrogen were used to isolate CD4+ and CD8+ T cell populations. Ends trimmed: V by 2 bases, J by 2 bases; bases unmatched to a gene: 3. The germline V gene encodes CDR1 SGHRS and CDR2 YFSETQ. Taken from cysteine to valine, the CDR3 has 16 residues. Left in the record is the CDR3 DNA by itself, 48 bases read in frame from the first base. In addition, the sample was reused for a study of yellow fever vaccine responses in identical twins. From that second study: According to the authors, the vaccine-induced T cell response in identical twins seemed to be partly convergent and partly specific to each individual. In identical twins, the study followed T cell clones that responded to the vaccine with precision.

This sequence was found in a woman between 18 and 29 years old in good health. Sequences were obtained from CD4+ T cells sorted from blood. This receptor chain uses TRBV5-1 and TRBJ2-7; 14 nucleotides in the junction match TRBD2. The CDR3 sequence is CASSLGLAGGPYEQYV. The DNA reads TGCGCCAGCAGCTTAGGACTAGCGGGGGGACCCTACGAGCAGTACGTC.